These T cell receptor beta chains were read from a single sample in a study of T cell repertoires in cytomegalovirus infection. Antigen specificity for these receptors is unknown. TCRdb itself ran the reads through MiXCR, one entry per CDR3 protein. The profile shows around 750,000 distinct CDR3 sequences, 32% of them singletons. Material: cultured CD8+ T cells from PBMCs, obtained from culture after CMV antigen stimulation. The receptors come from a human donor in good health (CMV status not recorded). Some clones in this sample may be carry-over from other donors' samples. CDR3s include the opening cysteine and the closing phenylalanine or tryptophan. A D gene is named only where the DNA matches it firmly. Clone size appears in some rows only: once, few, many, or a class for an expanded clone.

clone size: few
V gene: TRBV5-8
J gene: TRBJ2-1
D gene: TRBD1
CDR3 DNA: TGTGCCAGCAGACGTCCGGGGACAGGGGACAATGAGCAGTTCTTC
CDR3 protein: CASRRPGTGDNEQFF

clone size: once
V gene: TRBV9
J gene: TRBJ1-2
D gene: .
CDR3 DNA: TGTGCCAGCGGATCAGAGGTAAGGGGCTACACCTTC
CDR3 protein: CASGSEVRGYTF

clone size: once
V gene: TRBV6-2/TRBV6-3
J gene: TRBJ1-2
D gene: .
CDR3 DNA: TGTGCCAGCAGCTCGACAGTTACCTATGGCTACACCTTC
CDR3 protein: CASSSTVTYGYTF

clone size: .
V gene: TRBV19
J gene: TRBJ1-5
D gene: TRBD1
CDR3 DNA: TGTGCCAGTAGTATATCCGGGACAGGGGGCGATCAGCCCCAGCATTTT
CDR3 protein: CASSISGTGGDQPQHF

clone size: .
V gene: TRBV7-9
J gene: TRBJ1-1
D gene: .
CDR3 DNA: TGTGCCAGCAGCTTAAAACACAGGGATACTGAAGCTTTCTTT
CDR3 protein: CASSLKHRDTEAFF

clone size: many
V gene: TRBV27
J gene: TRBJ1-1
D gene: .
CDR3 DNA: TGTGCCAGCAGTTTATCCCCCTCACCGAACACTGAAGCTTTCTTT
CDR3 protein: CASSLSPSPNTEAFF

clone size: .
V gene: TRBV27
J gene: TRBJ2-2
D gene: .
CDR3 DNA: TGTGCCAGCCGGGTGGGATCGAACACCGGGGAGCTGTTTTTT
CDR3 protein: CASRVGSNTGELFF

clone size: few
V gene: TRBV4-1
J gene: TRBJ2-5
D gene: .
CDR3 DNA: TGCGCCAGCAGCCAGCCGGGCTCTGAGACCCAGTACTTC
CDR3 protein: CASSQPGSETQYF

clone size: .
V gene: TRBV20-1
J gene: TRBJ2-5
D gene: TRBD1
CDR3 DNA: TGCAGTGCTCGCCGCCCCGACAGGGGTATAGGAGAGACCCAGTACTTC
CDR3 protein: CSARRPDRGIGETQYF

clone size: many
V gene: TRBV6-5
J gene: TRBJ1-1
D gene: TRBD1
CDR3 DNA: TGTGCCAGCAGACGACGGGACAGGGTGAACACTGAAGCTTTCTTT
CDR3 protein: CASRRRDRVNTEAFF

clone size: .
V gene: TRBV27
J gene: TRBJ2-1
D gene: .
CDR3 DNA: TGTGCCAGTAAGGTGGGGGGGGCCTTCTCCTACAATGAGCAGTTCTTC
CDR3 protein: CASKVGGAFSYNEQFF

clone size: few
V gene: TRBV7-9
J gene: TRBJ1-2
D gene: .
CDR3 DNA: TGTGCCAGCAGCTTAGGTTTAGAGAACTATGGCTACACCTTC
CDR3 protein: CASSLGLENYGYTF

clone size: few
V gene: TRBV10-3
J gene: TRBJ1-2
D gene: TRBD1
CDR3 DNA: TGTGCCATCAGTGAGTCCGTTATGACCGGGACAGGGGGCGCGGTTGGCTACACCTTC
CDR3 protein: CAISESVMTGTGGAVGYTF

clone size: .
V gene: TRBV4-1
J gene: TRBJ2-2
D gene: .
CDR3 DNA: TGCGCCAGCAGCCAAGACCCAGTACTTACCCTGGCGGACACCGGGGAGCTGTTTTTT
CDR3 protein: CASSQDPVLTLADTGELFF

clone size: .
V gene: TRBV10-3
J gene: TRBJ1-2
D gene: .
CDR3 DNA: TGTGCCATCAGTGAGTCGATCGGCAGCGGCTACACCTTC
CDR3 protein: CAISESIGSGYTF

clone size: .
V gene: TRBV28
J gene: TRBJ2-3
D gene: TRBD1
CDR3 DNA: TGTGCCAGCAGTTCTTTCGACAGGGGCTTCACAGATACGCAGTATTTT
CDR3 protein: CASSSFDRGFTDTQYF

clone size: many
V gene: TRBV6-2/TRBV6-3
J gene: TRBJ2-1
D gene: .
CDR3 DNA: TGTGCCAGCAGTAACCAAGCCTACAATGAGCAGTTCTTC
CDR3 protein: CASSNQAYNEQFF

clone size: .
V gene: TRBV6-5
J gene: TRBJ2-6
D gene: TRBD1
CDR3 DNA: TGTGCCAGCAGTTTTGGGACAGGGTGGTCCTCTGGGGCCAACGTCCTGACTTTC
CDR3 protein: CASSFGTGWSSGANVLTF

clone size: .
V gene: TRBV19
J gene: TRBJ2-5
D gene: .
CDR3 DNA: TGTGCCAGTACCCCCCGGGGGGCCGAGGAGACCCAGTACTTC
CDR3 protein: CASTPRGAEETQYF

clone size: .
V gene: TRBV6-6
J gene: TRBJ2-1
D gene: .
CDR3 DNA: TGTGCCAGCAGTAACTCGACGAACCTACCTTCAATGAAGCAGTTCTTC
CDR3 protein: CASSNSTNLPSMKQFF

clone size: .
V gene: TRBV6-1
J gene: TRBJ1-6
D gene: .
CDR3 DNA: TGTGCCAGCACGGGATGGGATAATTCACCCCTCCACTTT
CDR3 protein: CASTGWDNSPLHF

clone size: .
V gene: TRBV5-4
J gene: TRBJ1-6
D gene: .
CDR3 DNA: TGTGCCAGCAGCTTGGAATCTGGACCTTATTCACCCATCCACTTT
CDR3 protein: CASSLESGPYSPIHF

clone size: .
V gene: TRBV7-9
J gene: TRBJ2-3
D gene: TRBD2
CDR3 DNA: TGTGCCAGCAGCCCGAAATGGGTGTGGAGCGGGGGGACCGCAGATACGCAGTATTTT
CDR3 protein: CASSPKWVWSGGTADTQYF

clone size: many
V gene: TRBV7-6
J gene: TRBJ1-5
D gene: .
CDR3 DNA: TGTGCCAGCAGCCCAAGAACTAATCAGCCCCAGCATTTT
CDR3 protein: CASSPRTNQPQHF

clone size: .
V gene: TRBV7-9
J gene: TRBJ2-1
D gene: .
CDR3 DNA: TGTGCCAGCAGCCCGTGGGAACAGGGCAATGAGCAGTTCTTC
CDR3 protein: CASSPWEQGNEQFF

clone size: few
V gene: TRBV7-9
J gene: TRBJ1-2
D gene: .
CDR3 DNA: TGTGCCAGCAGCTCAACGGACAGTCTCTATGGCTACACCTTC
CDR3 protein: CASSSTDSLYGYTF

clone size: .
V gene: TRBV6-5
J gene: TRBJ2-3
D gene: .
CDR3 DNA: TGTGCCAGCAGTTACTCGGAGGGGGCAGATACGCAGTATTTT
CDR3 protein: CASSYSEGADTQYF

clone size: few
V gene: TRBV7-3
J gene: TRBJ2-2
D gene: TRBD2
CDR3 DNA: TGTGCCAGCAGCCAATTCGGGGGGGCTCACGGGGAGCTGTTTTTT
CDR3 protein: CASSQFGGAHGELFF

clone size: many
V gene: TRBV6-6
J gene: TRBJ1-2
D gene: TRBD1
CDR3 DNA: TGTGCCAGCAGTGCAGGACAGGGCCCTAACTATGGCTACACCTTC
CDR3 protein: CASSAGQGPNYGYTF

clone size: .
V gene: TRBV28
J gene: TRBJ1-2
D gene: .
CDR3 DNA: TGTGCCAGCACCCCGGTGGGGGACTATGGCTACACCTTC
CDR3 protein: CASTPVGDYGYTF

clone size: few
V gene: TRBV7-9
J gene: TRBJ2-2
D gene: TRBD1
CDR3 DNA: TGTGCCAGCAGCCACAGCCGGACAGGGGGAACCGGGGAGCTGTTTTTT
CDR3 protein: CASSHSRTGGTGELFF

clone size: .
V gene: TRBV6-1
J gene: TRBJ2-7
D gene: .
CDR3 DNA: TGTGCCAGCAGTTACGACCCAAAGACAGGCGACCTTTTTTCCGAGCAGTACTTC
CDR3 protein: CASSYDPKTGDLFSEQYF

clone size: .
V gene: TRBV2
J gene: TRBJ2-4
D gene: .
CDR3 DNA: TGTGCCAGCAGCCCGACAGGGAGGGAGGGACAGTACTTC
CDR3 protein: CASSPTGREGQYF

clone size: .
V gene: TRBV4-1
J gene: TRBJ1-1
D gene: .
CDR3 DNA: TGCGCCAGCAGCCCCGAAGCTTCGGGAGGGTCACCCGGTACTGAAGCTTTCTTT
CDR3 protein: CASSPEASGGSPGTEAFF

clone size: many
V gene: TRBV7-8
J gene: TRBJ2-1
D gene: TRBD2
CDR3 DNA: TGTGCCAGCAGCTTAGTAGGTAGCGGGGGGGCGAATGAGCAGTTCTTC
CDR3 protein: CASSLVGSGGANEQFF

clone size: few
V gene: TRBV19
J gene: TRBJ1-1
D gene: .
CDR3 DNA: TGTGCCAGTAATAGGGGTCTGAACACTGAAGCTTTCTTT
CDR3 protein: CASNRGLNTEAFF

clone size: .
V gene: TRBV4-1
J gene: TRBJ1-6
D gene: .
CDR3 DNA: TGCGCCAGCAGCCAAGAACTCCTCCTAGGGGACTCACCCCTCCACTTT
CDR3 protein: CASSQELLLGDSPLHF

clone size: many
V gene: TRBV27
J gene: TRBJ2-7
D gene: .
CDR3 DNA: TGTGCCAGCAGATGGACAGCGGCGGCCTTCGAGCAGTACTTC
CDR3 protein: CASRWTAAAFEQYF

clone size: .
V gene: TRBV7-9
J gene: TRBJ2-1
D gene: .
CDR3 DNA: TGTGCCAGCAGCTTAGGTGGACTCAACAATGAGCAGTTCTTC
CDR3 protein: CASSLGGLNNEQFF

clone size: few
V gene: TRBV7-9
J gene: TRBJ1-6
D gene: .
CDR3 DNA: TGTGCCAGCAGAGAATCAACAGGGTTCTCACCCCTCCACTTT
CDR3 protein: CASRESTGFSPLHF

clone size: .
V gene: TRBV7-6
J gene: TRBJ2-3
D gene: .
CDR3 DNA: TGTGCCAGCAGCGAACTTTCTAGCACAGATACGCAGTATTTT
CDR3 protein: CASSELSSTDTQYF

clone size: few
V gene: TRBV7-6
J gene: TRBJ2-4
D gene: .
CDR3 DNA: TGTGCCAGCAGGCCACCACGCTGGAACATTCAGTACTTC
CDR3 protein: CASRPPRWNIQYF

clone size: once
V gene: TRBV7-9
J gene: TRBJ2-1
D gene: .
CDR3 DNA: TGTGCCAGCAGCTCCCGCCCTTTTGTAAACAATGAGCAGTTCTTC
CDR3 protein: CASSSRPFVNNEQFF

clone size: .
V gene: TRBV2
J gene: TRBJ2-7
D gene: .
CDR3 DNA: TGTGCCAGCAGTGAAGATAAGGGGCTTAGCTACGAGCAGTACTTC
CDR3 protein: CASSEDKGLSYEQYF

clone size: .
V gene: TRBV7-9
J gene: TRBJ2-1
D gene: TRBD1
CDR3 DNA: TGTGCCAGGACAGGGCTGCTTAACAATGAGCAGTTCTTC
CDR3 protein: CARTGLLNNEQFF

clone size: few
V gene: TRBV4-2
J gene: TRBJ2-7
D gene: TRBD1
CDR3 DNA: TGTGCCAGCAGCACCGGGACAGCCAACGAGCAGTACTTC
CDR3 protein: CASSTGTANEQYF

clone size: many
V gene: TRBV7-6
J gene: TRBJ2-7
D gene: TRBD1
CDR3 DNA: TGTGCCAGCAGCTCCGGGACAGGGCCCTACGAGCAGTACTTC
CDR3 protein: CASSSGTGPYEQYF

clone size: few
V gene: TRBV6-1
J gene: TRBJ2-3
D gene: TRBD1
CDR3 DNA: TGTGCCAGCAGAGCCGGGACAGGGGCCGCAGATACGCAGTATTTT
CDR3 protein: CASRAGTGAADTQYF

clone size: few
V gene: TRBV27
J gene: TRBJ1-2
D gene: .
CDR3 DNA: TGTGCCAGCAGTGACAGGAGTAGAATCTATGGCTACACCTTC
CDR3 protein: CASSDRSRIYGYTF

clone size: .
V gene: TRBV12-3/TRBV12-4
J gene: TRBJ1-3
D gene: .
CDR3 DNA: TGTGCCATCCGAACAGGGCCCGAAAACACCATATATTTT
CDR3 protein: CAIRTGPENTIYF

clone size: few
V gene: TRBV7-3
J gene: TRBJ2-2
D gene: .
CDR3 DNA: TGTGCCAGCCGTAGAGGACCTTACACCGGGGAGCTGTTTTTT
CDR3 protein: CASRRGPYTGELFF

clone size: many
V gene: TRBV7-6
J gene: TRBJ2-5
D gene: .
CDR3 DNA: TGTGCCAGCAGCTTTGGGACTTTCCAAGAGACCCAGTACTTC
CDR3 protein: CASSFGTFQETQYF

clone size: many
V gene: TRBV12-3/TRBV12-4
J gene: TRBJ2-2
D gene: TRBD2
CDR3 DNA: TGTGCCAGCACCGGACTAGTGAACACCGGGGAGCTGTTTTTT
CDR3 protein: CASTGLVNTGELFF

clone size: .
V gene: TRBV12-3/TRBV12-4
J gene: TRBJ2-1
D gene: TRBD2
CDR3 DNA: TGTGCCAGCAGTCCTGATACTAGCGGGCATGAGCAGTTCTTC
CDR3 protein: CASSPDTSGHEQFF

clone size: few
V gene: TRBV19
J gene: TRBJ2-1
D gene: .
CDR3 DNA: TGTGCCAGTAGTATCGCAGGTGAGCAGTTCTTC
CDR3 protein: CASSIAGEQFF

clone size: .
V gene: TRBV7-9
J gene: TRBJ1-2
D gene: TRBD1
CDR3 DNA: TGTGCCAGCAGCACGCCGGGTACGGGACAGGGGACGCCCTATGGCTACACCTTC
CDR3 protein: CASSTPGTGQGTPYGYTF

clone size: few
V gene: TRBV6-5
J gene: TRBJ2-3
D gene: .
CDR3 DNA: TGTGCCAGCAGTTACAGTGTGTCCGGCACAGATACGCAGTATTTT
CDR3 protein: CASSYSVSGTDTQYF